The 13 T cell receptor beta chains given below trace back to one sample, sequenced in a study of T cells of healthy individuals (dated by TCRdb to the late 2010s). Library generation was performed with 5' RACE. Sequencing instrument: Illumina MiSeq. TCRdb ran its own pipeline on the public reads, namely fastp trimming at Q25 and MiXCR clone calling, and kept in-frame beta chains. Rows are combined by CDR3 protein, so each entry shows the most common genes and DNA. Within this sample are about 41,000 distinct CDR3 sequences, with approximately 5% of them counted one time only. The top ten clonotypes cover about 10% of the sample. The receptors here all came from a human donor in good health.

The J gene is TRBJ2-3, the V gene TRBV7-3, with D unclear. CDR1 SGHTA and CDR2 FQGTGA come from the germline V gene. V was pared by 1 base and J by 2 bases, with 13 bases between. CDR3 length: 16 residues. The CDR3 DNA reads as TGTGCCAGCAGCTTAATCGGTCACTACTTCACAGATACGCAGTATTTT. It specifies CASSLIGHYFTDTQYF.

In its sample, this clonotype was seen a few times. This chain links TRBV30 with TRBJ1-6; unclear D gene. This CDR3 has 14 residues. CDR1 is GTSNPN, CDR2 SVGIG, per germline (reference sequence). The germline V and J ends were trimmed by 4 bases and 3 bases, with 10 bases remaining between them. This chain's CDR3 is CAWKDGVYNSPLHF. The CDR3 DNA sequence: TGTGCCTGGAAGGACGGTGTCTATAATTCACCCCTCCACTTT.

This clonotype has at least ten counts. The chain has TRBV11-3 and TRBJ2-4; D perhaps matches TRBD1 (6 bases). Germline CDR1 and CDR2: SGHNT and YENEEA. The CDR3 length is 16 residues. Trimming stripped 6 bases from V and 2 bases from J, with 17 bases between. DNA of the CDR3: TGTGCCAGCAGACGAGACAGGTCCGGAACCAAAAACATTCAGTACTTC. Translation: CASRRDRSGTKNIQYF.

At least ten counts were recorded for this clonotype. The chain employs TRBV20-1 and TRBJ2-7; the D gene is possibly TRBD2 (6 bases). Germline CDR1 reads DFQATT; CDR2 reads SNEGSKA (reference sequence). CDR3 length equals 13 residues. The V end was cut by 4 bases, the J end by 9 bases, with 19 bases between. CDR3 in DNA: TGCAGTGCTACCCAGCGGGCGGTATTCACGCAGTACTTC. Amino acids: CSATQRAVFTQYF.

This clonotype has at least ten counts. The rearrangement uses TRBV24-1 and TRBJ1-6; D call uncertain. The germline V and J ends were trimmed by 6 bases and 7 bases, with 9 bases remaining between them. CDR3 length: 13 residues. Germline V lookup: CDR1 KGHDR, CDR2 SFDVKD. CDR3 in DNA: TGTGCCACCAGTCGGAGTCGAAATTCACCCCTCCACTTT. This codes for CATSRSRNSPLHF.

This clonotype was recorded at least ten times. V gene TRBV29-1 combines with J gene TRBJ1-1; D unclear. The germline V and J ends were trimmed by 6 bases and 5 bases, with 13 bases remaining between them. This CDR3 has 12 amino acids. Germline assignment: CDR1 SQVTM and CDR2 ANQGSEA. The CDR3 DNA is TGCAGCGTGTCCCGGATAACGACTGAAGCTTTCTTT. It encodes CSVSRITTEAFF.

This clonotype has at least ten counts. The chain couples TRBV6-2 or TRBV6-3 to TRBJ1-2; D is unresolved. Germline assignment: CDR1 MNHEY and CDR2 SVGEGT. CDR3 size: 14 residues. V dropped 2 bases and J dropped 2 bases, with 9 bases sitting between them. CDR3: CASSYARKNYGYTF. The CDR3 coding sequence is TGTGCCAGCAGTTACGCAAGGAAGAACTATGGCTACACCTTC.

In this sample, this clonotype turned up many times. The chain recombines TRBV29-1 with TRBJ1-1, with D perhaps matching TRBD1 (6 bases). Germline V gives CDR1 SQVTM, CDR2 ANQGSEA. Trimming removed 4 bases from V and 8 bases from J, with 17 bases in between. The CDR3 sequence is 13 residues long. The CDR3 DNA sequence: TGCAGCGTTGCTAGCACCGGGACAATGGAAGCTTTCTTT. This gives the protein CSVASTGTMEAFF.

The chain carries TRBV19 and TRBJ2-2, with D uncertain. The V gene lost 9 bases and the J gene lost 1 base, with 9 bases spanning the gap. This CDR3 is built from 13 residues. Germline-derived CDR1 and CDR2 are LNHDA and SQIVND (reference sequence). CDR3 in DNA: TGTGCCAGCTCGACCTGGAACACCGGGGAGCTGTTTTTT. This gives the protein CASSTWNTGELFF.

This clonotype was found many times. The junction differs from germline at one of its ends, possibly a read error. This sequence joins TRBV11-2 and TRBJ1-1; a possible D gene is TRBD1 (5 bases). Looked up from germline, CDR1 is SGHAT and CDR2 is FQNNGV. This CDR3 has 13 amino acids. The CDR3 bases are TGTGCCAGCAGCTTAGATTGGCAACCAGGACACCTTTTT. Translated, it gives CASSLDWQPGHLF.

This clonotype was counted many times. The chain employs TRBV12-3 or TRBV12-4 and TRBJ2-4, with D perhaps matching TRBD2 (7 bases). Trimming stripped 6 bases from V and 5 bases from J, with 14 bases between. The CDR3 totals 14 residues. The CDR3 nucleotides are TGTGCCAGCAGCCCAGGGGAGGGAGAAAACATTCAGTACTTC. Translation: CASSPGEGENIQYF.

The chain couples TRBV6-5 to TRBJ2-1; D not certain. CDR3 length: 14 residues. Germline loops: CDR1 MNHEY, CDR2 SVGAGI. V was cut by 2 bases and J by 15 bases, with 20 bases left in between. The CDR3 sequence: CASSYAPNGRRPFF. The CDR3 nucleotides read TGTGCCAGCAGTTACGCCCCTAACGGTCGCCGGCCGTTCTTC.

There are a few counts of this clonotype. This chain joins TRBV19 and TRBJ1-2; the match to TRBD1 covers 10 bases. V gave up 5 bases and J gave up 0 bases; unmatched junction bases: 3. The CDR3 is made up of 15 amino acids. Germline-derived CDR1 and CDR2 are LNHDA and SQIVND (reference sequence). The CDR3 is CASSAGTGANYGYTF. The DNA for the CDR3 is TGTGCCAGTAGTGCCGGGACAGGGGCTAACTATGGCTACACCTTC.